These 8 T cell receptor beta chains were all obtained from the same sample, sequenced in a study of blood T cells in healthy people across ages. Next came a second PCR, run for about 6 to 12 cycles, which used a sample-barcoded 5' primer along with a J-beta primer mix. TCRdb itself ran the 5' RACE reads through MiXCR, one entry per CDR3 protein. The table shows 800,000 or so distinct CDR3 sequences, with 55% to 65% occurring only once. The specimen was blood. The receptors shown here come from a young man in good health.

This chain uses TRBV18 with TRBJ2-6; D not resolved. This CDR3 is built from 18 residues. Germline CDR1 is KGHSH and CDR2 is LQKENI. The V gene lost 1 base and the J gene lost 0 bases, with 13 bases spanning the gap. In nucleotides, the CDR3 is TGTGCCAGCTCACCACGGGCACTCTCCGGCTCTGGGGCCAACGTCCTGACTTTC. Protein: CASSPRALSGSGANVLTF. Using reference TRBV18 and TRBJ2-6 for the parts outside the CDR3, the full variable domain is NAGVMQNPRHLVRRRGQEARLRCSPMKGHSHVYWYRQLPEEGLKFMVYLQKENIIDESGMPKERFSAEFPKEGPSILRIQQVVRGDSAAYFCASSPRALSGSGANVLTFGAGSRLTVL.

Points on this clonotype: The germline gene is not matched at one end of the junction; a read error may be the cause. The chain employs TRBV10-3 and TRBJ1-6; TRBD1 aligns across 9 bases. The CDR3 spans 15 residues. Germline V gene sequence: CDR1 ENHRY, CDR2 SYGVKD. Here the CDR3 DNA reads TGTGCCATCGGTGAAACAGGGGGCAATAATTCACCCCTCCACTTT. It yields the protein CAIGETGGNNSPLHF.

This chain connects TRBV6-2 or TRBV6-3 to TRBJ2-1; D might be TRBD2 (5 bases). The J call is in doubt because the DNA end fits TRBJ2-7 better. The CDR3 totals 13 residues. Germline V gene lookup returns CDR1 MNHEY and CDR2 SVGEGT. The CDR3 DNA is TGTGCCAGCAGAGAGGGCTTCGGGCTCGAGCAGTACTTC. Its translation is CASREGFGLEQYF.

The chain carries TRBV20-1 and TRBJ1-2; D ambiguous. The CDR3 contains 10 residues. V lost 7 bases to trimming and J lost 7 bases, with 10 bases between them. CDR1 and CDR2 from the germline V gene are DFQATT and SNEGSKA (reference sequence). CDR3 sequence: CSGASTGYTF. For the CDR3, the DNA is TGCAGTGGGGCCTCCACTGGCTACACCTTC.

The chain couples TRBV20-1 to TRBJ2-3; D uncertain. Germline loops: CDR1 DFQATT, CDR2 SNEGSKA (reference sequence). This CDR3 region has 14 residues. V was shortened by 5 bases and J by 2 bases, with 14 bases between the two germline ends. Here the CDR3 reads CSADLRLITDTQYF. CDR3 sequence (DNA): TGCAGTGCTGACCTGCGCCTTATCACAGATACGCAGTATTTT.

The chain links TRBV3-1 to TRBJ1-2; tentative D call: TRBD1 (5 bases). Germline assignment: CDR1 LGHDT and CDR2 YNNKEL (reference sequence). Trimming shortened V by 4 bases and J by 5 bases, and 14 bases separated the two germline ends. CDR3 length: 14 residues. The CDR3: CASSPGTGIYGYTF. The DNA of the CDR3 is TGTGCCAGCAGCCCGGGGACGGGGATATATGGCTACACCTTC.

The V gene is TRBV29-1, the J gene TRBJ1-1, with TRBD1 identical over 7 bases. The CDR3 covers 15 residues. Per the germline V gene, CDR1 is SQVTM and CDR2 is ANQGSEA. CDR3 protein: CSVSGTAKSNTEAFF. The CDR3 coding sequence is TGCAGTGTGAGTGGGACAGCCAAATCCAACACTGAAGCTTTCTTT.

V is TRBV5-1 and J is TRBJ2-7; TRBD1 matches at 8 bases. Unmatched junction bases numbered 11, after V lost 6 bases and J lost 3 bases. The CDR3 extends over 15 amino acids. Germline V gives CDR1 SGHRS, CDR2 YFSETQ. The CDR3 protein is CASNSGNTGGYEQYF. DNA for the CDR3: TGCGCCAGCAACTCCGGAAATACAGGGGGCTACGAGCAGTACTTC.